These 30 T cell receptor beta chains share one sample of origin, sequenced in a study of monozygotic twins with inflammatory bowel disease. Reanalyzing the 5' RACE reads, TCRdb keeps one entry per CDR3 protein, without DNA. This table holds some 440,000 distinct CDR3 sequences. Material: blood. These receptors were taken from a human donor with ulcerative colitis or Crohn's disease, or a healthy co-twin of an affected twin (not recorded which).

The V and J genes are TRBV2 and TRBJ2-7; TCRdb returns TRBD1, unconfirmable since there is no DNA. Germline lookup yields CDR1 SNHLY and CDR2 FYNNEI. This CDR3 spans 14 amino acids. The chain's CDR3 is CASSEGDVYYEQYF.

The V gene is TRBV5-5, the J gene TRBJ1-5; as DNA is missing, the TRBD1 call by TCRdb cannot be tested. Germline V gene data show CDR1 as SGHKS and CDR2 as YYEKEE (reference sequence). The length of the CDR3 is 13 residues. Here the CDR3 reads CASSSRTGQPQHF.

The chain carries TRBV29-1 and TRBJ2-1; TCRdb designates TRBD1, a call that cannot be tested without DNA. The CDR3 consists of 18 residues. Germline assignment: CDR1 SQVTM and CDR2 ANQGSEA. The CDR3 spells CSVEPKRIGQGNVNEQFF.

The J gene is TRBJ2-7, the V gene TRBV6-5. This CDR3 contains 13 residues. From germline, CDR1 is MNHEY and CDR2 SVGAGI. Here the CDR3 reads CASSYGSFDEQYF.

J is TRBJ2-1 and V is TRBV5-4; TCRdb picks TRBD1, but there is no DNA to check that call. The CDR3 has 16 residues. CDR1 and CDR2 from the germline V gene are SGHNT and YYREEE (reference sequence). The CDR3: CASSTLSGLSYNEQFF.

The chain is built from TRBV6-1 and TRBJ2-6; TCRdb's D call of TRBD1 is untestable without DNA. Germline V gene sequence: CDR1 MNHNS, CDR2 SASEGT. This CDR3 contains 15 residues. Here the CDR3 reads CASRPGGTGANVLTF.

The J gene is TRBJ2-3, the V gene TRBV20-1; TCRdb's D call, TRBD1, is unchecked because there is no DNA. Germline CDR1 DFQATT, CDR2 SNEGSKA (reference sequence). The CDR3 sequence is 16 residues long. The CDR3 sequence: CSARVWTGGNPDTQYF.

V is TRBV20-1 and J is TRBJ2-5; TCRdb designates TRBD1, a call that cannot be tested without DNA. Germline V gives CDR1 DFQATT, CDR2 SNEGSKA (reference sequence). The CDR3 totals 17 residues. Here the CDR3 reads CSARGRDTDPGGETQYF.

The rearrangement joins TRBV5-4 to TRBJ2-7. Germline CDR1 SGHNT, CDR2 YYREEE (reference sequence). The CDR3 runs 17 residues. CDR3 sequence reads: CASSFGASALGSYEQYF. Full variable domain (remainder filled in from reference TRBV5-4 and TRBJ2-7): ETGVTQSPTHLIKTRGQQVTLRCSSQSGHNTVSWYQQALGQGPQFIFQYYREEENGRGNFPPRFSGLQFPNYSSELNVNALELDDSALYLCASSFGASALGSYEQYFGPGTRLTVT.

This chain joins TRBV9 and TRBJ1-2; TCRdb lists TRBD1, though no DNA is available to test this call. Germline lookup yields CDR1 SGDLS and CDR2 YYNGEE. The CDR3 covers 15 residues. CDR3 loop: CASSVSGEVRVGYTF.

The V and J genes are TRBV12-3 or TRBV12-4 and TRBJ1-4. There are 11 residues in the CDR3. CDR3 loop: CASSFGVKLFF.

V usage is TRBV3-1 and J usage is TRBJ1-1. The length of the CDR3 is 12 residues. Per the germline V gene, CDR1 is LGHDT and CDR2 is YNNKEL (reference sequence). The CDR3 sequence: CASSPGAGEAFF.

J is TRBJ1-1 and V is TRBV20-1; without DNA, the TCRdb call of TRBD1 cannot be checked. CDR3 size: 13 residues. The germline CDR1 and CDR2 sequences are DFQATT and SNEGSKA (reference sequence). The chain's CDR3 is CSAPTRGHTEAFF.

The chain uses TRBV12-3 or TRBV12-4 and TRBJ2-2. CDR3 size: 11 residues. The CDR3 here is CASSWYGELFF.

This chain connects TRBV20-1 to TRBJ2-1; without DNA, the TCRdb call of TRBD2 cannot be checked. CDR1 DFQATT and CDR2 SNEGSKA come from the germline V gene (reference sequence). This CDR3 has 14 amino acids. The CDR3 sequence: CSAINLAKYNEQFF.

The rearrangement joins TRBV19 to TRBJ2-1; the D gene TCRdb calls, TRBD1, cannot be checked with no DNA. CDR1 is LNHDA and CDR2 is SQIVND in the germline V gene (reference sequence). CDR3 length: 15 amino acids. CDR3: CASSMEETGRNEQFF.

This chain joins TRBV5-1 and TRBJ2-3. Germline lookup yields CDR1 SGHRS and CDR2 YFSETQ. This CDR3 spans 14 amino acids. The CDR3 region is CASSWGGLIDTQYF.

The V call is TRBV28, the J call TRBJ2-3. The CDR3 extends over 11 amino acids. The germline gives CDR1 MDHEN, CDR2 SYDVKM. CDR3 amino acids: CASRGTDTQYF.

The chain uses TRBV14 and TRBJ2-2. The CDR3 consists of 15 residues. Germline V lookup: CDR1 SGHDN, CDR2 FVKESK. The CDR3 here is CASSHDLTESGELFF.

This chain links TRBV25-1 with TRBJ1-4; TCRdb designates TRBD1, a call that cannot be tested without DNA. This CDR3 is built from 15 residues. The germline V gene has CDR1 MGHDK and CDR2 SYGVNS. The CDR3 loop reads CASSEWGTGDEKLFF. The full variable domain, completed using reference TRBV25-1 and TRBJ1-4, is EADIYQTPRYLVIGTGKKITLECSQTMGHDKMYWYQQDPGMELHLIHYSYGVNSTEKGDLSSESTVSRIRTEHFPLTLESARPSHTSQYLCASSEWGTGDEKLFFGSGTQLSVL.

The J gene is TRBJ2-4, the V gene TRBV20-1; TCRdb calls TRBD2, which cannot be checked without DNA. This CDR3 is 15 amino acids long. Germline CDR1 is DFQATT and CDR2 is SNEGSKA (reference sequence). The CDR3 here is CSATGDFEAKNIQYF.

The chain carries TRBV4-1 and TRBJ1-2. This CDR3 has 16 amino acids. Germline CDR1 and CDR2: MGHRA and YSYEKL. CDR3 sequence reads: CASSHLPGGSAGGYTF.

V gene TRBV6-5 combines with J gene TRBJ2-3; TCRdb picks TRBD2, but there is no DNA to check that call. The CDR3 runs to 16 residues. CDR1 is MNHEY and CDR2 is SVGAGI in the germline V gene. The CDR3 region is CASSYSTREGADTQYF.

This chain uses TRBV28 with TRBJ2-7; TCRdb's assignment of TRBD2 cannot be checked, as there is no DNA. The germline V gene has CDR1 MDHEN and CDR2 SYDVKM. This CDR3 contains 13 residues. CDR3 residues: CASSLNEGYEQYF.

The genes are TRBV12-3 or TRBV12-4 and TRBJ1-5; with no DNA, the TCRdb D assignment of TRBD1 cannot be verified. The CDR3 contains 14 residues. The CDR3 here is CASSWGSSWQPQHF.

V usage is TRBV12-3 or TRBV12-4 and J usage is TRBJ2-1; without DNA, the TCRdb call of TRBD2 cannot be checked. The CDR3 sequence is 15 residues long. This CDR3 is CASSPLAGEVNEQFF.

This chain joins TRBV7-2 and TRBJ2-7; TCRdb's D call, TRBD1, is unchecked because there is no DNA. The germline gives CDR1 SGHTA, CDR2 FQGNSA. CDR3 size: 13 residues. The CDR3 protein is CASSFVLSYEQYF.

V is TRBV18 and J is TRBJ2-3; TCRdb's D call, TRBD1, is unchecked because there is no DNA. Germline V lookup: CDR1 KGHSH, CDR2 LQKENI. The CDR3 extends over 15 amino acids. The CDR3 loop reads CASLPPRSGTDTQYF.

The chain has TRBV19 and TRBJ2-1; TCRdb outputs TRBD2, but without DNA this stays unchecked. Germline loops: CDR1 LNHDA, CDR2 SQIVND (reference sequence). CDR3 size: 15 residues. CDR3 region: CASSISPSGRAEQFF. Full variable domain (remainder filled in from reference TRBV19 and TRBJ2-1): DGGITQSPKYLFRKEGQNVTLSCEQNLNHDAMYWYRQDPGQGLRLIYYSQIVNDFQKGDIAEGYSVSREKKESFPLTVTSAQKNPTAFYLCASSISPSGRAEQFFGPGTRLTVL.

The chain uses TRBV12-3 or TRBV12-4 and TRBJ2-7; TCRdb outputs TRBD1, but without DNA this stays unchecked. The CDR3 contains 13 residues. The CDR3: CASSLIRPYEQYF.